This T cell receptor (beta chain) was identified in a study of early T cells in non-severe SARS-CoV-2 infection (dated by TCRdb to about 2021). Describing the broader study: Bulk RNA from unsorted whole blood was used for TCR sequencing, so alpha and beta chains could not be paired.

A case-control design nested within a healthcare worker cohort in London, UK, was used, with weekly nasopharyngeal swab PCR tests and blood sampling performed. Healthcare workers were recruited during the week of the UK lockdown, between 23 and 31 March 2020, and followed weekly for up to roughly 15 weeks. General conclusions and limits of the study: Matching against VDJdb was skewed toward anti-spike CD8 responses, likely underestimated virus-specific expansions, and missed private and CD4 specificities.

Concerning this clonotype: Its antigen is currently not known. Per-base quality was not reported, and no clone a single base away is much larger than it.

Library creation used 5' RACE. The run used a NextSeq 500. To correct for sequencing error and PCR bias, the TCR library protocol tagged individual cDNA molecules with unique molecular identifiers. TCR alpha and beta chains were both sequenced, and the abundances of alpha and beta sequences in each sample were closely correlated with each other. The source study handled its data this way. Decombinator V4 was used to perform V gene, J gene and CDR3 annotation of TCR sequences. TCRs were defined as expanded if a significant change between any two time points was detected under a Poisson model with p below 0.0001. Abundances of TCRs were expressed as counts per million after normalisation to the total number of TCRs sequenced in each sample. MAIT TCRs were defined by TRAV1-2 paired with TRAJ12, TRAJ20 or TRAJ33, and iNKT TCRs by TRAV10 paired with TRAJ18. VDJdb, accessed on 1 November 2021, was searched for TCRs annotated for CMV, EBV and SARS-CoV-2, and TCRs annotated for more than one antigen were excluded. The public sequencing data were trimmed at Q25 with fastp and processed into clonotypes with MiXCR by TCRdb, which kept only in-frame beta chains. Entries are consolidated by CDR3 protein sequence, retaining the most common genes and DNA. The V and J calls and clone size are TCRdb's, not the authors'. The sample table holds fewer than 55,000 distinct CDR3 sequences, of which approximately 10% were seen once. Jointly, the top ten make up around 4.2% of the sample.

V loses 6 bases, J loses 0 bases, and the germline ends lie 8 bases apart. CDR1 is given as MNHEY and CDR2 as SMNVEV, both from the germline V gene (reference sequence). The CDR3 has 13 amino acids, counting the end cysteine and phenylalanine. The entry retains the CDR3 DNA only, 39 bases that are in frame from base 1. The sequence joins TRBV27 to TRBJ1-2; the D gene cannot be named for sure. Sequencing used whole blood. The TCR sequence derives from an adult who was a healthcare worker with PCR-confirmed SARS-CoV-2 infection or an uninfected control (not recorded which). DNA sequence: TGTGCCAGCAGCCCCACCGCTAACTATGGCTACACCTTC. Translated, this is CASSPTANYGYTF.